This T cell receptor (beta chain) was sequenced for a study of Graves' ophthalmopathy and Graves' hyperthyroidism. Study-wide findings and caveats: Most expanded clonotypes in thyroid above 0.001 frequency also showed up in blood.

This clonotype was counted many times. Its antigen is undetermined. The CDR3 has 12 amino acids. The germline V gene encodes CDR1 SGHTA and CDR2 FQGNSA. Between the trimmed V and J ends, which lost 3 bases and 3 bases, there was a span of 5 bases. Investigators amplified TCR beta CDR3 regions from RNA transcripts. HTBI primers were used in a first-round RT-PCR, which preceded a second-round multiplex PCR. TCRdb itself ran the multiplex PCR reads through MiXCR, one entry per CDR3 protein. The repertoire holds 200,000 to 250,000 distinct CDR3 sequences, with around a fifth as singletons. Those donors who had ophthalmopathy presented with moderate-to-severe activity, a CAS of ≥3, a NOSPECS of ≥4 and a duration under 3 months. Patients were excluded if they had other autoimmune diseases or uncontrolled infections, and likewise if pregnancy or lactation applied.

The chain carries TRBV7-2 and TRBJ1-1, with a tentative D call TRBD1 (5 bases). Sequenced input: peripheral blood. The clonotype was recovered from a woman aged 50 to 60 with Graves' ophthalmopathy. CDR3: CASSFRDTEAFF. CDR3 bases: TGTGCCAGCAGCTTCAGGGACACTGAAGCTTTCTTT.